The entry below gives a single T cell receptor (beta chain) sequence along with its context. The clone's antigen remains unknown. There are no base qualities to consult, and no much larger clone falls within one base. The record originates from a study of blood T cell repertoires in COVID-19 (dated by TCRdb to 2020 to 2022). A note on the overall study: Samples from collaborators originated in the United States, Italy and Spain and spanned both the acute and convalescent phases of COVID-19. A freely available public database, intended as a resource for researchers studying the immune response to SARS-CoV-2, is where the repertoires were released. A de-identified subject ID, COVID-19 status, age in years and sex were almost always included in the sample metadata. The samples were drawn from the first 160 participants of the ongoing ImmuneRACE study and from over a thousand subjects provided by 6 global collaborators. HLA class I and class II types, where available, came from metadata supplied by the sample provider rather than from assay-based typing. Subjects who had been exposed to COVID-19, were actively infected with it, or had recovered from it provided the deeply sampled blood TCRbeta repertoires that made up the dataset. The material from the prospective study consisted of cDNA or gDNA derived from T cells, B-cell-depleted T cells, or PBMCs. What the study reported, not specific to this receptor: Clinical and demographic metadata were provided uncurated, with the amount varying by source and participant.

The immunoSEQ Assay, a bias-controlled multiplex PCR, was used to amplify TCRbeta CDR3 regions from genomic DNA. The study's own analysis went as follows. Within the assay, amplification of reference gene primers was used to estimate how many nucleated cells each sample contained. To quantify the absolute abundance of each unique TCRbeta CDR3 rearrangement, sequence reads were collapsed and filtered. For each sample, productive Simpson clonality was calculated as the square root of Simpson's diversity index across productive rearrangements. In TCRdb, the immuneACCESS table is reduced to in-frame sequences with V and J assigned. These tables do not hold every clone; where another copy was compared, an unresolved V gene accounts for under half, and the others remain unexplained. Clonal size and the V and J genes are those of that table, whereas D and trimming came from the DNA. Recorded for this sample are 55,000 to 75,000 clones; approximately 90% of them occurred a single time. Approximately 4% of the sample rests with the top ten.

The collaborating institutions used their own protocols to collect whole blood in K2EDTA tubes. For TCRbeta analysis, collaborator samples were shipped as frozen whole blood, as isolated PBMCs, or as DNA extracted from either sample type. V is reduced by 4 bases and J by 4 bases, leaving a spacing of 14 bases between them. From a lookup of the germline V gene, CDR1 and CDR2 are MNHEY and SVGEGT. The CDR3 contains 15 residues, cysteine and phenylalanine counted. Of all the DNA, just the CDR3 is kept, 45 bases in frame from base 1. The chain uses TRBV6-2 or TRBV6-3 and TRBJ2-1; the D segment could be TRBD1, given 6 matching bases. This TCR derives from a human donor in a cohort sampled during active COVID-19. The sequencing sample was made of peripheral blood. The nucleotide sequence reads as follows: TGTGCCAGCAGTTCAAACAGGGTATCGTACAATGAGCAGTTCTTC. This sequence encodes CASSSNRVSYNEQFF.